The next 27 T cell receptor beta chains were all read from a single sample in a study of blood T cell repertoires in COVID-19. The data were produced by immunoSEQ multiplex PCR, yet TCRdb's version contains in-frame clones alone and is incomplete. The table has approximately 260,000 clones, more than 65% seen once. Input material: PBMCs or T cells enriched from blood (not recorded which). These receptors came from a man between 50 and 59 years old who had recovered from COVID-19.

The CDR3 nucleotides are TGTGCCAGCAGTTCAGAAAACTACGAGCAGTACTTC. Its protein is CASSSENYEQYF. The chain has TRBV12-3 or TRBV12-4 and TRBJ2-7; no clear D. The CDR3 is 12 residues long. V was clipped by 4 bases and J by 3 bases, with 7 bases between them.

This chain links TRBV6-1 with TRBJ2-2, with 9 bases identical to TRBD1. With V trimmed by 2 bases and J by 6 bases, 4 bases remained unmatched. Per germline, CDR1 MNHNS and CDR2 SASEGT. The CDR3 is made up of 15 amino acids. The chain's CDR3 is CASSESGTGSGELFF. In DNA form, the CDR3 reads TGTGCCAGCAGTGAAAGCGGGACAGGGTCCGGGGAGCTGTTTTTT.

The chain couples TRBV7-9 to TRBJ2-1; TRBD1 matches 7 bases. CDR3 length equals 15 residues. In germline, CDR1 is SEHNR, CDR2 FQNEAQ (reference sequence). The V and J ends lost 0 bases and 5 bases, in that order; junction bases with no gene match: 4. CDR3 bases: TGTGCCAGCAGCTTAGCTGGGACAGCTCACAATGAGCAGTTCTTC. This encodes CASSLAGTAHNEQFF.

The chain employs TRBV7-3 and TRBJ1-5; D ambiguous. V lost 1 base, J lost 3 bases, and 10 bases lay in between. The CDR3 runs to 15 residues. The germline V gene has CDR1 SGHTA and CDR2 FQGTGA. The CDR3 loop is CASSLSPGLNQPQHF. CDR3 in DNA: TGTGCCAGCAGCTTAAGTCCCGGTCTCAATCAGCCCCAGCATTTT.

V is TRBV4-3 and J is TRBJ2-7; 9 positions agree with TRBD1. V dropped 1 base and J dropped 2; count of bases not matched to a gene: 6. The CDR3 is made up of 16 amino acids. The germline CDR1 and CDR2 sequences are LGHNA and YSLEER. DNA for the CDR3: TGCGCCAGCAGCCAAGGTCGGGACAGGGTGACCTACGAGCAGTACTTC. Its protein product is CASSQGRDRVTYEQYF.

The V call is TRBV5-8, the J call TRBJ1-3; TRBD1 matches at 7 bases. The CDR3 covers 15 residues. Germline loops: CDR1 SGHTS, CDR2 YDEGEE. Trimming took 4 bases from V and 3 from J; bases not matched to a gene: 7. CDR3 nucleotide sequence: TGTGCCAGCAGCCACCGGACAGGACTTGGAAACACCATATATTTT. Amino acid sequence: CASSHRTGLGNTIYF.

On this clone itself: Within the sample, other DNA sequences also encode this same CDR3. The rearrangement joins TRBV18 to TRBJ2-7; no firm D call. The germline gives CDR1 KGHSH, CDR2 LQKENI. The CDR3 has 12 amino acids. Trimming pared 3 bases from V and 7 bases from J, leaving 10 bases between. The CDR3 nucleotides are TGTGCCAGCTCACCGACCTCGGGTGAGCAGTACTTC. This encodes CASSPTSGEQYF. The full variable domain, its missing parts supplied by reference TRBV18 and TRBJ2-7, is NAGVMQNPRHLVRRRGQEARLRCSPMKGHSHVYWYRQLPEEGLKFMVYLQKENIIDESGMPKERFSAEFPKEGPSILRIQQVVRGDSAAYFCASSPTSGEQYFGPGTRLTVT.

Here the CDR3 reads CSVSGTAAYEQYF. The CDR3 DNA reads as TGCAGCGTTTCCGGGACAGCAGCCTACGAGCAGTACTTC. The V call is TRBV29-1, the J call TRBJ2-7, with 7 bases matching TRBD1. J lost 2 bases, V lost 5 bases, and 6 bases had no gene match. CDR1 SQVTM and CDR2 ANQGSEA come from the germline V gene. The CDR3 contains 13 residues.

The count of this clone is one. The chain recombines TRBV5-6 with TRBJ1-2; a weak D match, TRBD1 (5 bases). The germline gives CDR1 SGHDT, CDR2 YYEEEE. This CDR3 has 16 residues. Trimming took off 0 bases at V and 2 bases at J, with 14 bases between the two ends. DNA of the CDR3: TGTGCCAGCAGCTTGGAAGGAGGAGGGGTGAACTATGGCTACACCTTC. Translating gives CASSLEGGGVNYGYTF.

The J gene is TRBJ1-1, the V gene TRBV27, with D hard to call. V lost 2 bases and J 1 base, leaving 8 bases between the germline ends. This CDR3 has 14 residues. Germline values: CDR1 MNHEY, CDR2 SMNVEV (reference sequence). CDR3 amino acids: CASSLRQKNTEAFF. CDR3 bases: TGTGCCAGCAGTTTACGTCAGAAGAACACTGAAGCTTTCTTT.

The chain has TRBV18 and TRBJ1-1; possibly TRBD1 for D (6 bases). This CDR3 has 14 residues. V was clipped by 6 bases and J by 4 bases, with 15 bases between them. CDR1 and CDR2 from the germline V gene are KGHSH and LQKENI. This chain's CDR3 is CASSPKGVGTEAFF. CDR3 nucleotides: TGTGCCAGCTCCCCAAAGGGGGTCGGCACTGAAGCTTTCTTT.

The genes are TRBV10-2 and TRBJ2-1, with TRBD2 matching 10 bases. The junction had 8 bases not matched to a gene; V was cut back by 8 bases and J by 10 bases. The germline V gene encodes CDR1 WSHSY and CDR2 SAAADI. The CDR3 is 13 amino acids. CDR3 sequence reads: CASLLAGVGEQFF. The CDR3 bases are TGCGCCAGCTTGCTAGCGGGAGTAGGAGAGCAGTTCTTC.

The V and J genes are TRBV19 and TRBJ1-1; no definite D call. Per the germline V gene, CDR1 is LNHDA and CDR2 is SQIVND (reference sequence). The CDR3 totals 14 residues. Trimming shortened V by 5 bases and J by 1 base, and 11 bases separated the two germline ends. The CDR3 DNA reads TGTGCCAGTAGTTGGCGGGAAACGAACACTGAAGCTTTCTTT. It codes for CASSWRETNTEAFF.

The chain recombines TRBV3-1 (or the pseudogene TRBV3-2) with TRBJ2-1; 14 nucleotides align to TRBD2. The trim removed 1 base at V and 10 bases at J, leaving 3 bases unmatched. The CDR3 sequence is 15 residues long. CDR1 and CDR2 (germline): LGHDT, YNNKEL (reference sequence). The CDR3 reads CASSQGGLAGVEQFF. The CDR3 DNA sequence: TGTGCCAGCAGCCAAGGGGGACTAGCGGGGGTCGAGCAGTTCTTC.

The rearrangement links TRBV6-5 to TRBJ1-2, with TRBD1 matching over 8 bases. The CDR3 extends over 15 amino acids. Germline V CDR1 and CDR2: MNHEY, SVGAGI. Trimming took 5 bases from V and 7 from J; bases not matched to a gene: 12. The CDR3 nucleotides are TGTGCCAGCAGTACAACAGGGGGGGTTCTACGTGGCTACACCTTC. Encoded protein: CASSTTGGVLRGYTF.

This chain links TRBV9 with TRBJ2-7; D is possibly TRBD1 (6 bases). Germline CDR1 is SGDLS and CDR2 is YYNGEE. Deletions cut 3 bases from V and 8 bases from J, with 12 bases between. The CDR3 runs 12 residues. In nucleotides, the CDR3 is TGTGCCAGCAGCGCCGACAGGTCTAAGCAGTACTTC. It is translated as CASSADRSKQYF.

V is TRBV6-4 and J is TRBJ2-7; D might be TRBD1 (5 bases). Trimming removed 2 bases from V and 2 bases from J, with 37 bases in between. This CDR3 contains 23 residues. Looked up from germline, CDR1 is MRHNA and CDR2 is SNTAGT. DNA for the CDR3: TGTGCCAGCAGTGACGTCGGAGACAGATTCAACTTAACCTCTCCTTTGGGCCCCTACGAGCAGTACTTC. Protein: CASSDVGDRFNLTSPLGPYEQYF.

The DNA for the CDR3 is TGCGCCAGCAGCCAATCCTTTACCGGGACAGGGGACAATCAGCCCCAGCATTTT. Protein product: CASSQSFTGTGDNQPQHF. The chain carries TRBV4-1 and TRBJ1-5, with 10 bases fitting TRBD1. The CDR3 extends over 18 amino acids. The germline gives CDR1 MGHRA, CDR2 YSYEKL. V gave up 2 bases and J gave up 3 bases; unmatched junction bases: 10.

This clone was recorded once. This chain uses TRBV19 with TRBJ2-7; 8 bases align to TRBD1. V was clipped by 1 base and J by 5 bases; unmatched bases: 13. Germline values: CDR1 LNHDA, CDR2 SQIVND (reference sequence). The CDR3 extends over 17 amino acids. CDR3 region: CASSIGGPQGQAHEQYF. CDR3 bases: TGTGCCAGTAGTATAGGGGGGCCCCAGGGACAGGCCCACGAGCAGTACTTC.

This chain connects TRBV15 to TRBJ1-5, with 7 bases lining up with TRBD1. The ends lost 0 bases at V and 5 bases at J; junction bases unmatched: 7. CDR1 is LNHNV, CDR2 YYDKDF, per germline (reference sequence). The CDR3 consists of 16 residues. This CDR3 is CATSRDGTAVHQPQHF. CDR3 nucleotide sequence: TGTGCCACCAGCAGAGATGGGACAGCAGTCCATCAGCCCCAGCATTTT.

Written as DNA, the CDR3 is TGTGCCAGCATGGAGGAGACCTATGGCTACACCTTC. This translates into CASMEETYGYTF. The V gene is TRBV6-5, the J gene TRBJ1-2; no clear D. Germline assignment: CDR1 MNHEY and CDR2 SVGAGI. Trimming stripped 7 bases from V and 4 bases from J, with 10 bases between. The CDR3 is made up of 12 amino acids.

The chain is built from TRBV6-5 and TRBJ2-5; D ambiguous. This CDR3 spans 13 amino acids. Trimming shortened V by 4 bases and J by 5 bases, and 11 bases separated the two germline ends. Germline V CDR1 and CDR2: MNHEY, SVGAGI. The DNA of the CDR3 is TGTGCCAGCAGTTTGGAGTCGCGGGAGACCCAGTACTTC. Translated: CASSLESRETQYF.

This clone was seen only a few times. This chain joins TRBV19 and TRBJ2-7; perhaps TRBD2 as D (7 bases). This CDR3 spans 16 amino acids. The germline V and J ends were trimmed by 5 bases and 4 bases, with 21 bases remaining between them. Germline CDR1 reads LNHDA; CDR2 reads SQIVND (reference sequence). The CDR3 loop reads CASSVQGNSGLYEQYF. The CDR3 DNA sequence: TGTGCCAGTAGTGTACAGGGTAATAGCGGGCTTTACGAGCAGTACTTC.

This clone was seen only a few times. CDR3 residues: CASSLGTRGTGELFF. The CDR3 DNA is TGCGCCAGCAGCTTGGGGACTAGAGGCACCGGGGAGCTGTTTTTT. The chain has TRBV5-1 and TRBJ2-2; TRBD2 agrees at 7 bases. Looked up from germline, CDR1 is SGHRS and CDR2 is YFSETQ. The CDR3 extends over 15 amino acids. Trimming removed 0 bases from V and 4 bases from J; junction bases left unmatched: 3. Filled out from reference TRBV5-1 and TRBJ2-2, the complete variable domain reads KAGVTQTPRYLIKTRGQQVTLSCSPISGHRSVSWYQQTPGQGLQFLFEYFSETQRNKGNFPGRFSGRQFSNSRSEMNVSTLELGDSALYLCASSLGTRGTGELFFGEGSRLTVL.

V usage is TRBV11-3 and J usage is TRBJ2-2; TRBD1 matches 8 bases. Per germline, CDR1 SGHNT and CDR2 YENEEA. The ends lost 3 bases at V and 0 bases at J; junction bases unmatched: 9. This CDR3 has 18 amino acids. CDR3 coding DNA: TGTGCCAGCAGCTTTGGCTACGGGACAGGCGCGAACACCGGGGAGCTGTTTTTT. Protein: CASSFGYGTGANTGELFF. Complete variable domain (other parts from reference TRBV11-3 and TRBJ2-2): EAGVVQSPRYKIIEKKQPVAFWCNPISGHNTLYWYLQNLGQGPELLIRYENEEAVDDSQLPKDRFSAERLKGVDSTLKIQPAELGDSAVYLCASSFGYGTGANTGELFFGEGSRLTVL.

This chain connects TRBV7-2 to TRBJ2-7; tentative D call: TRBD2 (6 bases). The CDR3 length is 14 residues. Trimming pared 1 base from V and 5 bases from J, leaving 12 bases between. Germline V CDR1 and CDR2: SGHTA, FQGNSA. The CDR3 sequence: CASSLDVAVHEQYF. Here the CDR3 DNA reads TGTGCCAGCAGCTTAGACGTAGCGGTCCACGAGCAGTACTTC.

The CDR3 region has the DNA TGCGCCAGCAGCCAAGGACTAGCGGGAGGGATCCGGAACTACGAGCAGTACTTC. Amino acid sequence: CASSQGLAGGIRNYEQYF. This chain uses TRBV4-1 with TRBJ2-7; 14 bases map to TRBD2. The CDR3 runs 18 residues. The germline CDR1 and CDR2 sequences are MGHRA and YSYEKL. V was pared by 1 base and J by 3 bases, with 8 bases of the junction left unmatched.